This T cell receptor (beta chain) is from a study of T-cell reconstitution after alpha-beta-depleted transplantation in children. Trimming took off 7 bases at V and 7 bases at J, with 14 bases between the two ends. The CDR3 extends over 13 amino acids. Germline V gene lookup returns CDR1 MNHEY and CDR2 SMNVEV (reference sequence). Unique molecular identifiers featured in how the TCRbeta library was prepared. TCRdb re-analysed the PCR reads in MiXCR, keeping a single row per CDR3 protein. The sample consists of 500,000 to 600,000 distinct CDR3 sequences, approximately 20% of them appearing once. Only a few counts were recorded for this clonotype.

This specimen was PBMCs from the stem cell graft donor, taken from the stem cell graft. This TCR was recovered from a human donor who donated a stem cell graft to a child with acute lymphoblastic leukemia. The chain uses TRBV27 and TRBJ2-1; possible D gene TRBD2, 7 bases. CDR3 in DNA: TGTGCCAGCACCATGAGGGGGGGGAATGAGCAGTTCTTC. It codes for CASTMRGGNEQFF.